The sequence of this T cell receptor beta chain was determined in a study of spatial heterogeneity in lung cancer. TCRdb fed the 5' RACE reads into MiXCR, producing one record per CDR3 protein. The sample has several thousand distinct CDR3 sequences; more than 13% are singletons. The CDR3 is 13 amino acids. V lost 1 base and J lost 5, with 8 bases in between. Germline V gene sequence: CDR1 LGHNA, CDR2 YSLEER. The time point was: sample taken at primary tumor resection. Study-wide results and limits: Tumor mutation counts were tracked by expanded intratumoral alpha and beta TCR counts.

This clonotype has ten or more counts. What it binds is not known. The TCR originated in a female donor with early-stage non-small cell lung cancer. The specimen comprised lung tumor tissue, sampled at surgery. V is TRBV4-3 and J is TRBJ1-2; TRBD1 is a possible D gene (5 bases). Written as DNA, the CDR3 is TGCGCCAGCAGCCAAGTTGGGACGTATGGCTACACCTTC. Amino acids: CASSQVGTYGYTF.